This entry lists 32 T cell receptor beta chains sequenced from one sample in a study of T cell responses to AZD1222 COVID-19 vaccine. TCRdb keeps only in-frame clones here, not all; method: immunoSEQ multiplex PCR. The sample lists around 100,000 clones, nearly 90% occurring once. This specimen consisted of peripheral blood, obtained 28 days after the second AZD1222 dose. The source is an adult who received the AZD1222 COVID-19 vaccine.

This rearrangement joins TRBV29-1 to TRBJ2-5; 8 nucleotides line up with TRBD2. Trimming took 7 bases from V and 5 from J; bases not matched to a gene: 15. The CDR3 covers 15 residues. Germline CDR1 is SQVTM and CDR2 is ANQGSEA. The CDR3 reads CSGYGPGLGSETQYF. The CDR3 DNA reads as TGCAGCGGGTATGGACCGGGACTAGGGTCGGAGACCCAGTACTTC. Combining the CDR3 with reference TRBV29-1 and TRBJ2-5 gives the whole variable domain SAVISQKPSRDICQRGTSLTIQCQVDSQVTMMFWYRQQPGQSLTLIATANQGSEATYESGFVIDKFPISRPNLTFSTLTVSNMSPEDSSIYLCSGYGPGLGSETQYFGPGTRLLVL.

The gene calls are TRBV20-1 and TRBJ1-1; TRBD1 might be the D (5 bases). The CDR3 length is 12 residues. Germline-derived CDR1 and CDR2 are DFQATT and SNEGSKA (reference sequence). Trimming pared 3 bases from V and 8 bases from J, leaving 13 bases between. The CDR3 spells CSASPAGQEAFF. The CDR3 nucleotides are TGCAGTGCTAGTCCGGCAGGGCAAGAAGCTTTCTTT.

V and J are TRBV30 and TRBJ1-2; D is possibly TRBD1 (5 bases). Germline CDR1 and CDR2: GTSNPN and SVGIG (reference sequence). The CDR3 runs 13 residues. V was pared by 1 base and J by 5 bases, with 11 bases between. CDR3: CAWSGDRGYGYTF. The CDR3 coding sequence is TGTGCCTGGAGTGGAGACAGAGGATATGGCTACACCTTC.

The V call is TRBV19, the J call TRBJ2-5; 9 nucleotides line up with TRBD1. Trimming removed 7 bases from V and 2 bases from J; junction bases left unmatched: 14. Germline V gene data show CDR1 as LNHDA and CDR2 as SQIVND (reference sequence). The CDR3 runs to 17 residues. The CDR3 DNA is TGTGCCAGTAAGGGGACAGGGATGGTTAGCCAACAAGAGACCCAGTACTTC. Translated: CASKGTGMVSQQETQYF.

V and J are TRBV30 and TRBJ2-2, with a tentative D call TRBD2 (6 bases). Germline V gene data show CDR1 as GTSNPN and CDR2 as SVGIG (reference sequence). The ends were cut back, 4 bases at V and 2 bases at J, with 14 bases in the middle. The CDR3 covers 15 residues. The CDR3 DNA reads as TGTGCCTGGACAGGGTGGAGGGAAAACACCGGGGAGCTGTTTTTT. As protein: CAWTGWRENTGELFF.

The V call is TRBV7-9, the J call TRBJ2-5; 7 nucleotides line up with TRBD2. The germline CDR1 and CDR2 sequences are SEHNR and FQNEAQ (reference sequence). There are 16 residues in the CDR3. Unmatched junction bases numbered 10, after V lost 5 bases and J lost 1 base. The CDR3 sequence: CASSLSWGGSQETQYF. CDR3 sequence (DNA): TGTGCCAGCAGCCTATCCTGGGGGGGGTCCCAAGAGACCCAGTACTTC.

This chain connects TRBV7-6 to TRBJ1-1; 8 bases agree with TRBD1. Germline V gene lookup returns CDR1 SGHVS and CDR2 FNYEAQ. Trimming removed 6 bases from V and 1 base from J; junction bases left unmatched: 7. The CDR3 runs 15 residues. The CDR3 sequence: CASSSNQGANTEAFF. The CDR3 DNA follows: TGTGCCAGCAGTTCTAATCAGGGGGCGAACACTGAAGCTTTCTTT.

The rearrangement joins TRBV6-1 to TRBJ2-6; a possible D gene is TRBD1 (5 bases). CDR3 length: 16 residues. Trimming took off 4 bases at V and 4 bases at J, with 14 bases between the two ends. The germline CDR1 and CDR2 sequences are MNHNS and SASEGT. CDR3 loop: CASSVSGLSGANVLTF. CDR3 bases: TGTGCCAGCAGTGTTTCAGGGCTTTCCGGGGCCAACGTCCTGACTTTC.

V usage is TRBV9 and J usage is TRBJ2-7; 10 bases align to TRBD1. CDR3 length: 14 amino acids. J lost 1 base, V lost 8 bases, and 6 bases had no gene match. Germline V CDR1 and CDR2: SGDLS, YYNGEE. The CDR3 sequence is CARPRDRGSYEQYF. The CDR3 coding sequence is TGTGCCAGGCCGAGGGACAGGGGTTCCTACGAGCAGTACTTC.

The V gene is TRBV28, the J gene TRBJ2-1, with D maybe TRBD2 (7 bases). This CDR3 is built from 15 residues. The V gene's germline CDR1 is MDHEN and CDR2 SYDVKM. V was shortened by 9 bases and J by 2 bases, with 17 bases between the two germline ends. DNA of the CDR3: TGTGCCAGTGGCCAGAGGGAGGGGGCCTACAATGAGCAGTTCTTC. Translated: CASGQREGAYNEQFF.

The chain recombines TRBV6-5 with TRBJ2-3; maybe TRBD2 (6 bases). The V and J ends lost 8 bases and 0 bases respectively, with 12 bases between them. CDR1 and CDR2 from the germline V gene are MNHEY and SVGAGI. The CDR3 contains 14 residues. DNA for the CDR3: TGTGCCAGCCGACTAGAAGTTAGCACAGATACGCAGTATTTT. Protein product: CASRLEVSTDTQYF.

The CDR3 coding sequence is TGTGCCAGCAGCGGGGACCCCGAGTCAGATACGCAGTATTTT. It encodes CASSGDPESDTQYF. The J gene is TRBJ2-3, the V gene TRBV6-2 or TRBV6-3; D is tentatively TRBD1 or TRBD2 (5 bases each). CDR1 MNHEY and CDR2 SVGEGT come from the germline V gene. This CDR3 spans 14 amino acids. V was clipped by 6 bases and J by 4 bases, with 14 bases between them.

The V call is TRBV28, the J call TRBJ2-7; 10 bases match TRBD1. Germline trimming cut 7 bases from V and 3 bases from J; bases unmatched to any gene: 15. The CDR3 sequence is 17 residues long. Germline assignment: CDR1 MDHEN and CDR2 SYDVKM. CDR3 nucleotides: TGTGCCAGCATGGACAGGGGGTGGCAAAAACTGGACTACGAGCAGTACTTC. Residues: CASMDRGWQKLDYEQYF. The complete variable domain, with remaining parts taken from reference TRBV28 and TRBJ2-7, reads DVKVTQSSRYLVKRTGEKVFLECVQDMDHENMFWYRQDPGLGLRLIYFSYDVKMKEKGDIPEGYSVSREKKERFSLILESASTNQTSMYLCASMDRGWQKLDYEQYFGPGTRLTVT.

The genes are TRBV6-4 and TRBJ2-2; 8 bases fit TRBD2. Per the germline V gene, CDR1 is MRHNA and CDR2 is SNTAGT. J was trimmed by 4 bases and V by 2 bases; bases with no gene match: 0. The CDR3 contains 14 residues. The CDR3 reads CASSDLAGTGELFF. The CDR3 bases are TGTGCCAGCAGTGACCTAGCGGGCACCGGGGAGCTGTTTTTT.

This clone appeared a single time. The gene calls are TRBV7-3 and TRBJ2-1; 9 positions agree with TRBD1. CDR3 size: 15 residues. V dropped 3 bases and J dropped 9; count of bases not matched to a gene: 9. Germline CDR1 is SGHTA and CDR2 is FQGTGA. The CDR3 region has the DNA TGTGCCAGCAGCTTCCACAGGGGGCGCAGACGTGAGCAGTTCTTC. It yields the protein CASSFHRGRRREQFF.

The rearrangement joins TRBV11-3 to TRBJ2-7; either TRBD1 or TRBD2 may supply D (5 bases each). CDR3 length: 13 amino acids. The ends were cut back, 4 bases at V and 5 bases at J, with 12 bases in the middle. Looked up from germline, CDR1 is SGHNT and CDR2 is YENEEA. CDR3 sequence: CASSSPLGDEQYF. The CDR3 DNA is TGTGCCAGCAGCTCCCCCCTGGGGGACGAGCAGTACTTC. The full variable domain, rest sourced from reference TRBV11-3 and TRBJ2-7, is EAGVVQSPRYKIIEKKQPVAFWCNPISGHNTLYWYLQNLGQGPELLIRYENEEAVDDSQLPKDRFSAERLKGVDSTLKIQPAELGDSAVYLCASSSPLGDEQYFGPGTRLTVT.

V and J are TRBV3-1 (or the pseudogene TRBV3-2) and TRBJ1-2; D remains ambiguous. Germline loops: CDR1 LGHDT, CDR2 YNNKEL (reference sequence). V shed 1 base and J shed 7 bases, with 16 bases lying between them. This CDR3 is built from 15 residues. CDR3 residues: CASSQVGSFSGGYTF. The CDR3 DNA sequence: TGTGCCAGCAGCCAAGTGGGCAGTTTCTCCGGTGGCTACACCTTC.

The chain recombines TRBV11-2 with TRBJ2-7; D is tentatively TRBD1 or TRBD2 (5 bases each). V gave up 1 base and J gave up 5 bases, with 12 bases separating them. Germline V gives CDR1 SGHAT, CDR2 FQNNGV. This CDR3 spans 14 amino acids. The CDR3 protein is CASSLGGPGDEQYF. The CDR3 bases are TGTGCCAGCAGCTTAGGGGGCCCCGGGGACGAGCAGTACTTC.

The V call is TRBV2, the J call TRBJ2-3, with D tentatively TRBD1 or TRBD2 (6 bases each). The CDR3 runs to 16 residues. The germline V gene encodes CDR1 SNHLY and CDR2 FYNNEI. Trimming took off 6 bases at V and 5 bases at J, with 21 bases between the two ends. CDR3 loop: CASRDPERGRLDTQYF. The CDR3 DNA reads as TGTGCCAGCAGGGACCCTGAACGGGGGCGCTTAGATACGCAGTATTTT.

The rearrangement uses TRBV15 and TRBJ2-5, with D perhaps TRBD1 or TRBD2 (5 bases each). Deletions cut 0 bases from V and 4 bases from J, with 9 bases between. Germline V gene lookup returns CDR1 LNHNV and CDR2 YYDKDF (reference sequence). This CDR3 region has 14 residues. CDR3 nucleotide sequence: TGTGCCACCAGCAGAGATTTTGGGGGAGAGACCCAGTACTTC. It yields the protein CATSRDFGGETQYF.

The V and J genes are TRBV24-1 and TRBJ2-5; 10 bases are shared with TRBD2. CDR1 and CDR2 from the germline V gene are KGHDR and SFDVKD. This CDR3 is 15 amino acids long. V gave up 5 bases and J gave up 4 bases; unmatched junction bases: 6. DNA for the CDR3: TGTGCCACCAGTGGGACTAGCGGTATTCTAGAGACCCAGTACTTC. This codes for CATSGTSGILETQYF.

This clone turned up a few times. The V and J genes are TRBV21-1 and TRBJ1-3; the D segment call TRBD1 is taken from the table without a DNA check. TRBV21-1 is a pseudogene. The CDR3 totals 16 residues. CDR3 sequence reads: CARDRDRTSSGNTIYF. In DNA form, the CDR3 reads TGTGCCAGGGACAGGGACAGGACGAGCTCTGGAAACACCATATATTTT.

DNA of the CDR3: TGTGCCATCAGTGAGTCCTTTTGGGAGGCGGGTAGTGAGCAGTTCTTC. Its protein is CAISESFWEAGSEQFF. The chain combines TRBV10-3 with TRBJ2-1; possibly TRBD2 for D (6 bases). Germline V gene lookup returns CDR1 ENHRY and CDR2 SYGVKD. This CDR3 is built from 16 residues. Trimming cost V 0 bases and J 9 bases, with 18 bases left between them.

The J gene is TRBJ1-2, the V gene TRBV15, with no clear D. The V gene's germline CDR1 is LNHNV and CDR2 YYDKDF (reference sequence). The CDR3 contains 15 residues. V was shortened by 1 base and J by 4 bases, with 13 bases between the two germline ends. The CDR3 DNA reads TGTGCCACCAGCAGAGGGAGGGAGACTAGCTATGGCTACACCTTC. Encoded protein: CATSRGRETSYGYTF.

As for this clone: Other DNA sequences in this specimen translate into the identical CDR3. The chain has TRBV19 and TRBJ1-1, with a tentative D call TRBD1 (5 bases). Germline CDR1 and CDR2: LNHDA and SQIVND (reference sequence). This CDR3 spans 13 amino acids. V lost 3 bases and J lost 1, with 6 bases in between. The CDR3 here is CASSIQGNTEAFF. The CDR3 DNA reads TGTGCCAGTAGTATCCAGGGGAACACTGAAGCTTTCTTT.

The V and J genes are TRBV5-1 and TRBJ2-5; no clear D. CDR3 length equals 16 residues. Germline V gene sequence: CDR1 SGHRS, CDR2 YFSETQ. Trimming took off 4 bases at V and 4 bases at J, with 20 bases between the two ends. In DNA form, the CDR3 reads TGCGCCAGCAGCCTGCAAGTGCTGGGCGTCGGAGAGACCCAGTACTTC. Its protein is CASSLQVLGVGETQYF.

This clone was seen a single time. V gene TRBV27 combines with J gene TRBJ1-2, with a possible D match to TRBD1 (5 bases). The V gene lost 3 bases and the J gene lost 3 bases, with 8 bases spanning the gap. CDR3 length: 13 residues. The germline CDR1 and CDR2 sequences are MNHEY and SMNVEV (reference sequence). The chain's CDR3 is CASSLQGDYGYTF. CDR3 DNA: TGTGCCAGCAGTTTGCAGGGAGACTATGGCTACACCTTC.

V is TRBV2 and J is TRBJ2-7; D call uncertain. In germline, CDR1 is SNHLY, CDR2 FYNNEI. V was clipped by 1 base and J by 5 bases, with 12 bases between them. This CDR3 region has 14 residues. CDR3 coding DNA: TGTGCCAGCAGTGAAGTGACGGCTACGAACGAGCAGTACTTC. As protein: CASSEVTATNEQYF.

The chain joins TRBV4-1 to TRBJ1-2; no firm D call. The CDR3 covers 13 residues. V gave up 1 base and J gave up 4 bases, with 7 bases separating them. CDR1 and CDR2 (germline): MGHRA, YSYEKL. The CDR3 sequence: CASSQVRAYGYTF. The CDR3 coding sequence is TGCGCCAGCAGCCAAGTACGGGCCTATGGCTACACCTTC.

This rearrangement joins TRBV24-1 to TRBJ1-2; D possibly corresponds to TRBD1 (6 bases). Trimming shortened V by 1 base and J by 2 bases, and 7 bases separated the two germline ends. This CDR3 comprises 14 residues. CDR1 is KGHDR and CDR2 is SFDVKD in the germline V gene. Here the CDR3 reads CATSDFTGNYGYTF. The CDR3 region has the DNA TGTGCCACCAGTGATTTTACAGGGAACTATGGCTACACCTTC.

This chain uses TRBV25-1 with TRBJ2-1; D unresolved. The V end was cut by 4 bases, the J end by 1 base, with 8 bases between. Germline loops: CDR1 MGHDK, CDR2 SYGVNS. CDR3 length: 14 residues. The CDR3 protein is CASSVGESYNEQFF. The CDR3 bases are TGTGCCAGCAGTGTTGGGGAATCCTACAATGAGCAGTTCTTC.

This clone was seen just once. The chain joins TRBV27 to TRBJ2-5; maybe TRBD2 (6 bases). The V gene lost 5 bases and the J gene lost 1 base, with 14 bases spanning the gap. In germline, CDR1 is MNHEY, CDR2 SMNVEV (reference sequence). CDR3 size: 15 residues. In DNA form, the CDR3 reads TGTGCCAGCAGTGTGGGACTCGGCGGCCAAGAGACCCAGTACTTC. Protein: CASSVGLGGQETQYF.